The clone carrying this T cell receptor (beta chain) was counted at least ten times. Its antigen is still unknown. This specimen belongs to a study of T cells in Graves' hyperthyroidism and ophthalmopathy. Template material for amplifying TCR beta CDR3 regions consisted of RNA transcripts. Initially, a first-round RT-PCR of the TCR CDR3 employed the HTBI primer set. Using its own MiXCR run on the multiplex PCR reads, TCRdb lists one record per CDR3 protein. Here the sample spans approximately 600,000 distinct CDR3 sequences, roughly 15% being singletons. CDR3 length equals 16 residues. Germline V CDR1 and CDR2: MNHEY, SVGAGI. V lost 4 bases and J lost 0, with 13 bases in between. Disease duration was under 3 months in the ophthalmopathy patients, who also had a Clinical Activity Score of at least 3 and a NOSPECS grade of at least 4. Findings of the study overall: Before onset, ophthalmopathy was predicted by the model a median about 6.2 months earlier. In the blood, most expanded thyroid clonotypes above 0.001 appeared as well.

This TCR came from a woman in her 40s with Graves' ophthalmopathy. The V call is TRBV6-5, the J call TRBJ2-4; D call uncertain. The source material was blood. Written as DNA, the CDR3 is TGTGCCAGCAGTTCGGCCTCCGCGGTAGCCAAAAACATTCAGTACTTC. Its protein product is CASSSASAVAKNIQYF.